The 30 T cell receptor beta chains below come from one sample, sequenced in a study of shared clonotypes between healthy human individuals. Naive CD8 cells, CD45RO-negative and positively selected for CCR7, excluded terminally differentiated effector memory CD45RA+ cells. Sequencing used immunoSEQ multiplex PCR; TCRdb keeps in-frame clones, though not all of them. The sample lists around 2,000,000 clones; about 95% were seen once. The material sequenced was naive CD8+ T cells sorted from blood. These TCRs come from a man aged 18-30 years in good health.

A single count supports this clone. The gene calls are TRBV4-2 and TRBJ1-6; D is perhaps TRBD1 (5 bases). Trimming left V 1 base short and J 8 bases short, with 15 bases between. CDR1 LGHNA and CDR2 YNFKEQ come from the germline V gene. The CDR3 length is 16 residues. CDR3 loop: CASSQVPGLLDSPLHF. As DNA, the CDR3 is TGTGCCAGCAGCCAAGTCCCGGGACTCTTGGATTCACCCCTCCACTTT.

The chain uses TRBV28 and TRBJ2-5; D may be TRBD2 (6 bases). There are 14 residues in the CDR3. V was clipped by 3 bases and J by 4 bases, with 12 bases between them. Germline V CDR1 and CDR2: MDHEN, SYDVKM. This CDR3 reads CASSLGGGAETQYF. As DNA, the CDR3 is TGTGCCAGCAGTTTGGGGGGTGGGGCAGAGACCCAGTACTTC.

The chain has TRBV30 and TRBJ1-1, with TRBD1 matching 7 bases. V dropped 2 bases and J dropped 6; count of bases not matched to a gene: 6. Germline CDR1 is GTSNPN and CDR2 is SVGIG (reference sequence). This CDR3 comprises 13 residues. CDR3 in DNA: TGTGCCTGGAGTAGACAGGGAGGGGCTGAAGCTTTCTTT. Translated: CAWSRQGGAEAFF.

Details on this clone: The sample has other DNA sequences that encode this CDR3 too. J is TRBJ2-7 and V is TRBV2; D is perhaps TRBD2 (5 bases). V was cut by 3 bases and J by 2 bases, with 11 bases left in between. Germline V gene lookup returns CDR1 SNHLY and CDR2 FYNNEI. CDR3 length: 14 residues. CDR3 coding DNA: TGTGCCAGCAGTGAGGGCGGGCCCACCTACGAGCAGTACTTC. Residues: CASSEGGPTYEQYF.

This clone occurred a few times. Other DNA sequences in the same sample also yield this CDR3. As DNA, the CDR3 is TGTGCCAGCAGCTTGGGGGGGAGCTCCTACAATGAGCAGTTCTTC. It encodes CASSLGGSSYNEQFF. The chain employs TRBV5-6 and TRBJ2-1; D may correspond to TRBD1 or TRBD2 (5 bases each). Trimming cost V 0 bases and J 0 bases, with 7 bases left between them. In germline, CDR1 is SGHDT, CDR2 YYEEEE. There are 15 residues in the CDR3. The whole variable domain, remainder taken from reference TRBV5-6 and TRBJ2-1, is DAGVTQSPTHLIKTRGQQVTLRCSPKSGHDTVSWYQQALGQGPQFIFQYYEEEERQRGNFPDRFSGHQFPNYSSELNVNALLLGDSALYLCASSLGGSSYNEQFFGPGTRLTVL.

The CDR3 sequence is CASSYPGQGVHSPLHF. CDR3 DNA: TGTGCCAGCAGTTACCCGGGTCAGGGGGTACATTCACCCCTCCACTTT. The V gene is TRBV6-6, the J gene TRBJ1-6; 7 positions agree with TRBD1. CDR1 is MNHNY, CDR2 SVGAGI, per germline (reference sequence). V dropped 2 bases and J dropped 8; count of bases not matched to a gene: 9. The CDR3 runs 16 residues.

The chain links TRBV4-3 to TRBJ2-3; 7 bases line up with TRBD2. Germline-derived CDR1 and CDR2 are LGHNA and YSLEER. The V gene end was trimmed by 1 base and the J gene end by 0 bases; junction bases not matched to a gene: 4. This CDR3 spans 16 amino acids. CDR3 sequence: CASSQGLAESTDTQYF. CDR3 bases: TGCGCCAGCAGCCAAGGCCTAGCGGAAAGCACAGATACGCAGTATTTT.

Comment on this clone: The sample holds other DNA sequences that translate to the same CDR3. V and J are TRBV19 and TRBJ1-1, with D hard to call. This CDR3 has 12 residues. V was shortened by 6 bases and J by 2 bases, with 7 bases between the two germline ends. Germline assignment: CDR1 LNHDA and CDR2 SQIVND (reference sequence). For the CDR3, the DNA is TGTGCCAGTAGGGACCGAAACACTGAAGCTTTCTTT. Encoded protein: CASRDRNTEAFF.

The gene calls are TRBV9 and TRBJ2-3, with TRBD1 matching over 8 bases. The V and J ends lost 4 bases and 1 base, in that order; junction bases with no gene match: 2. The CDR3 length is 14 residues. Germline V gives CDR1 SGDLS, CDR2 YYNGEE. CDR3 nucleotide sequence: TGTGCCAGCAGCCAGGGGGCTGGCACAGATACGCAGTATTTT. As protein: CASSQGAGTDTQYF.

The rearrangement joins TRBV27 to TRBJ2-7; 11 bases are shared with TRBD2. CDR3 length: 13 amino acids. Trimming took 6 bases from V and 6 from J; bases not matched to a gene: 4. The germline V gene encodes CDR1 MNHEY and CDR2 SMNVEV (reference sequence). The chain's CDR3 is CASRLAGGGEQYF. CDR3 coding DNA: TGTGCCAGCAGGTTAGCGGGAGGGGGCGAGCAGTACTTC.

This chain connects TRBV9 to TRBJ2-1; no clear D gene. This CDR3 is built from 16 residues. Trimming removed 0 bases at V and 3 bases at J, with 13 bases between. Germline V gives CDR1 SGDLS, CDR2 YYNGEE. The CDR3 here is CASSVGGGGLYNEQFF. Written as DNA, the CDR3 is TGTGCCAGCAGCGTAGGTGGCGGCGGCCTCTACAATGAGCAGTTCTTC. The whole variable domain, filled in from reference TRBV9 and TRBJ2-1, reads DSGVTQTPKHLITATGQRVTLRCSPRSGDLSVYWYQQSLDQGLQFLIQYYNGEERAKGNILERFSAQQFPDLHSELNLSSLELGDSALYFCASSVGGGGLYNEQFFGPGTRLTVL.

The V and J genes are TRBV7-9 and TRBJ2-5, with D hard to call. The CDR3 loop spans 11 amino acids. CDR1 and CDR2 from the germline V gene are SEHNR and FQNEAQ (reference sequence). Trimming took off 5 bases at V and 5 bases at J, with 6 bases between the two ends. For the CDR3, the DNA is TGTGCCAGCAGCCCCTGGGAGACCCAGTACTTC. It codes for CASSPWETQYF.

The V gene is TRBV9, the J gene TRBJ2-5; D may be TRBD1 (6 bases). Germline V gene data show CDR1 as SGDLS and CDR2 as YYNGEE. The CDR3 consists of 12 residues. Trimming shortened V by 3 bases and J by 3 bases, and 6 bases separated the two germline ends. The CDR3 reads CASSDREETQYF. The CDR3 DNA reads TGTGCCAGCAGCGACAGGGAAGAGACCCAGTACTTC.

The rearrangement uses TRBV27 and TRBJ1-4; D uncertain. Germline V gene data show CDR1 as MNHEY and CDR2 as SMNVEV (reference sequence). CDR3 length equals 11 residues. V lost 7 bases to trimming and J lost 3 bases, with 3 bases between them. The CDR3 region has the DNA TGTGCCAGCAAATCTAATGAAAAACTGTTTTTT. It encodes CASKSNEKLFF.

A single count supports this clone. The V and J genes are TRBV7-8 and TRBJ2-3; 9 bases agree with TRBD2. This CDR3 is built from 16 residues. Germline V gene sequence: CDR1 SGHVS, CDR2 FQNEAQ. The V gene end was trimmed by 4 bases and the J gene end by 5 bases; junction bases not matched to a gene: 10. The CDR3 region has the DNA TGTGCCAGCAGCTCCAACGAAGCGGGGGGACAAGATACGCAGTATTTT. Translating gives CASSSNEAGGQDTQYF.

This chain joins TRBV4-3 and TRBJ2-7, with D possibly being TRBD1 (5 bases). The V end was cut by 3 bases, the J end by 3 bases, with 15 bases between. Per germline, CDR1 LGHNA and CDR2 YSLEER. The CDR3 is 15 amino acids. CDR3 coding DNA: TGCGCCAGCAGCCATGCCATCGATCAGGGCTACGAGCAGTACTTC. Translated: CASSHAIDQGYEQYF.

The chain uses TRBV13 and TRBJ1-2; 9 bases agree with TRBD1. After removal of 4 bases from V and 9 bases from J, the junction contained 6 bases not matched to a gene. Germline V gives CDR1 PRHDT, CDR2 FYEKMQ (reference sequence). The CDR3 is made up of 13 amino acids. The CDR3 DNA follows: TGTGCCAGCAGCTCAGGACAGGGGTTCAGCTACACCTTC. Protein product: CASSSGQGFSYTF. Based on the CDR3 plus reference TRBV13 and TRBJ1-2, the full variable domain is AAGVIQSPRHLIKEKRETATLKCYPIPRHDTVYWYQQGPGQDPQFLISFYEKMQSDKGSIPDRFSAQQFSDYHSELNMSSLELGDSALYFCASSSGQGFSYTFGSGTRLTVV.

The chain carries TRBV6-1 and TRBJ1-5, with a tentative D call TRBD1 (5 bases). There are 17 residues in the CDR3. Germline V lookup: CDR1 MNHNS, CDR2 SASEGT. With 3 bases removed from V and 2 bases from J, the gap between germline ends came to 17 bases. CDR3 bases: TGTGCCAGCAGTGACTTTTTTCAGGGTTGGGGCAATCAGCCCCAGCATTTT. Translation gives CASSDFFQGWGNQPQHF.

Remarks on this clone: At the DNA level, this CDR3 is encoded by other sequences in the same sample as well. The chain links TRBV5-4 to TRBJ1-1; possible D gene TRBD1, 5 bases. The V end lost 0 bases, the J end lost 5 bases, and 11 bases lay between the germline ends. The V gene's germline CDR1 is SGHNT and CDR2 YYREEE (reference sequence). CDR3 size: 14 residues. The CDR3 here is CASSLGAGGTEAFF. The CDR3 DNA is TGTGCCAGCAGCTTGGGGGCTGGGGGAACTGAAGCTTTCTTT.

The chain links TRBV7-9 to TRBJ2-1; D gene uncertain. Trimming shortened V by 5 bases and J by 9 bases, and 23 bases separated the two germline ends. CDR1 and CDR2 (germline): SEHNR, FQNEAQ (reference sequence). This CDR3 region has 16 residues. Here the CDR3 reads CASSDPFETAMGEQFF. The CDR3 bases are TGTGCCAGCAGCGATCCTTTTGAGACTGCCATGGGTGAGCAGTTCTTC.

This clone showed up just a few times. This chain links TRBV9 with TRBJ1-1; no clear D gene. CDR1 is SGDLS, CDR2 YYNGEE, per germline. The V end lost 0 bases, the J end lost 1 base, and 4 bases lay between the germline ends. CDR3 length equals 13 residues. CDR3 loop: CASSVDQNTEAFF. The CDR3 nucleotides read TGTGCCAGCAGCGTAGATCAGAACACTGAAGCTTTCTTT.

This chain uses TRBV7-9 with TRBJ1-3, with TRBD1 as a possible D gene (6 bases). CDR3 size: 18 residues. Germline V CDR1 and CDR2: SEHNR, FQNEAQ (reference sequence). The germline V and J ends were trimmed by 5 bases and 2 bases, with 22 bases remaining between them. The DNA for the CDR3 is TGTGCCAGCAGCGGACAGTCATCCTCTCGGGGAACTGGAAACACCATATATTTT. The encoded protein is CASSGQSSSRGTGNTIYF.

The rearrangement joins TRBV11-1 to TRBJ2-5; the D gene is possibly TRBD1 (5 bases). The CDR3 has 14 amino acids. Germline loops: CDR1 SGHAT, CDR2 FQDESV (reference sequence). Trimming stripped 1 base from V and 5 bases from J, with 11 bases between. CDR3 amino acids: CASSLGAGYETQYF. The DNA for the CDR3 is TGTGCCAGCAGCTTAGGGGCAGGGTATGAGACCCAGTACTTC. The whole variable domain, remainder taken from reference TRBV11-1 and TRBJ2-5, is EAEVAQSPRYKITEKSQAVAFWCDPISGHATLYWYRQILGQGPELLVQFQDESVVDDSQLPKDRFSAERLKGVDSTLKIQPAELGDSAMYLCASSLGAGYETQYFGPGTRLLVL.

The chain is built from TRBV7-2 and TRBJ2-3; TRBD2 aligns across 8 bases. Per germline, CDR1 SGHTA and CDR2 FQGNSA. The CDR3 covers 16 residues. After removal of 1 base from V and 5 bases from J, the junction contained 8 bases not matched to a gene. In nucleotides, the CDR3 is TGTGCCAGCAGCTTAGAGGTGCGCGGGGGGTTAGATACGCAGTATTTT. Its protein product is CASSLEVRGGLDTQYF.

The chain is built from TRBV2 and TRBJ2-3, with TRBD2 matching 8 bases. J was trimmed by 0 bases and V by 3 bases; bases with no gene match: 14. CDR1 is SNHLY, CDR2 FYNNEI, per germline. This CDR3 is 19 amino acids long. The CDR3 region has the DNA TGTGCCAGCAGTGAGCCCGCGGGGGGCCGTATCCATAGCACAGATACGCAGTATTTT. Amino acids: CASSEPAGGRIHSTDTQYF.

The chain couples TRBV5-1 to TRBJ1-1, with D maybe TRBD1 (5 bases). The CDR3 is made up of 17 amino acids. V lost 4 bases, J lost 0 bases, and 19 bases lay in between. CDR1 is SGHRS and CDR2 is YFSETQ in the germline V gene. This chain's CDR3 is CASSPGQEGWMNTEAFF. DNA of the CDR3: TGCGCCAGCAGCCCAGGACAAGAGGGTTGGATGAACACTGAAGCTTTCTTT.

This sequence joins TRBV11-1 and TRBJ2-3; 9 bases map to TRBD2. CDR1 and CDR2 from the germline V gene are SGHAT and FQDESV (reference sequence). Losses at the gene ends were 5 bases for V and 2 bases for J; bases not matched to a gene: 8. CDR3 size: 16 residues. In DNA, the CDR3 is TGTGCCAGCAGCCCTTTAGCGGGGGCCCTCACAGATACGCAGTATTTT. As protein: CASSPLAGALTDTQYF.

CDR3 amino acids: CASSSPGQENEKLFF. The CDR3 nucleotides are TGTGCCAGCAGCTCTCCGGGACAGGAAAATGAAAAACTGTTTTTT. This chain uses TRBV7-8 with TRBJ1-4; 8 bases line up with TRBD1. The V gene end was trimmed by 4 bases and the J gene end by 5 bases; junction bases not matched to a gene: 6. The germline V gene has CDR1 SGHVS and CDR2 FQNEAQ. The length of the CDR3 is 15 residues.

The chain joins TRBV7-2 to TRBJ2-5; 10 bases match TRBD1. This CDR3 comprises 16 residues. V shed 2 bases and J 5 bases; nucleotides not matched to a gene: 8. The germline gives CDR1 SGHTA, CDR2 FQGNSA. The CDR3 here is CASSLRDRGMWETQYF. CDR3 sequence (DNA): TGTGCCAGCAGCTTACGGGACAGGGGAATGTGGGAGACCCAGTACTTC. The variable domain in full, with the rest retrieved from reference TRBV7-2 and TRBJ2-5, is GAGVSQSPSNKVTEKGKDVELRCDPISGHTALYWYRQSLGQGLEFLIYFQGNSAPDKSGLPSDRFSAERTGGSVSTLTIQRTQQEDSAVYLCASSLRDRGMWETQYFGPGTRLLVL.

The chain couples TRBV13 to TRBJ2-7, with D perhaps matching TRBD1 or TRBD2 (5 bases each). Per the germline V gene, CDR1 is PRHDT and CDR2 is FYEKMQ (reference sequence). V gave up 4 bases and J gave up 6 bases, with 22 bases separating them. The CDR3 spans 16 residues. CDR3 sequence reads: CASSSTLLGITGEQYF. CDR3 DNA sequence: TGTGCCAGCAGCTCCACACTACTAGGTATAACAGGCGAGCAGTACTTC. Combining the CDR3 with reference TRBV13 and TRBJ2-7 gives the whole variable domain AAGVIQSPRHLIKEKRETATLKCYPIPRHDTVYWYQQGPGQDPQFLISFYEKMQSDKGSIPDRFSAQQFSDYHSELNMSSLELGDSALYFCASSSTLLGITGEQYFGPGTRLTVT.